Each of the 10 T cell receptor beta chains below was sequenced from the same sample in a study of early T cells in non-severe SARS-CoV-2 infection. TCRdb fed the 5' RACE reads into MiXCR, producing one record per CDR3 protein. Of about 90,000 distinct CDR3 sequences in the sample, approximately 12% were seen once. This specimen was whole blood, taken at baseline. The receptors here all came from an adult who was a healthcare worker with PCR-confirmed SARS-CoV-2 infection or an uninfected control (not recorded which).

The rearrangement links TRBV19 to TRBJ1-2, with D perhaps matching TRBD1 (6 bases). Germline V CDR1 and CDR2: LNHDA, SQIVND (reference sequence). Trimming took 5 bases from V and 8 from J, leaving 18 bases between them. The CDR3 has 14 amino acids. The CDR3 loop reads CASSPTGTRGGYTF. The CDR3 coding sequence is TGTGCCAGTAGTCCAACCGGGACACGCGGGGGCTACACCTTC.

The V call is TRBV28, the J call TRBJ2-3; 10 nucleotides agree with TRBD1. The germline CDR1 and CDR2 sequences are MDHEN and SYDVKM. This CDR3 is 12 amino acids long. Trimming at V came to 7 bases and at J to 14 bases, leaving 9 bases not matched to a gene. The CDR3: CASIDPGTGAYF. CDR3 coding DNA: TGTGCCAGCATAGACCCCGGGACAGGGGCGTATTTT. The whole variable domain, filled in from reference TRBV28 and TRBJ2-3, reads DVKVTQSSRYLVKRTGEKVFLECVQDMDHENMFWYRQDPGLGLRLIYFSYDVKMKEKGDIPEGYSVSREKKERFSLILESASTNQTSMYLCASIDPGTGAYFGPGTRLTVL.

CDR3 nucleotide sequence: TGTGCCAGCAGCTTCCCCGGGGCACAAAACATTCAGTACTTC. Residues: CASSFPGAQNIQYF. This chain uses TRBV7-9 with TRBJ2-4; D possibly uses TRBD1 or TRBD2 (5 bases each). The CDR3 spans 14 residues. The V gene's germline CDR1 is SEHNR and CDR2 FQNEAQ (reference sequence). V gave up 3 bases and J gave up 5 bases, with 11 bases separating them.

The J gene is TRBJ2-5, the V gene TRBV5-4, with a weak D call TRBD1 (6 bases). V was trimmed by 5 bases and J by 4 bases, leaving 21 bases between them. This CDR3 has 16 residues. Germline V CDR1 and CDR2: SGHNT, YYREEE (reference sequence). In DNA form, the CDR3 reads TGTGCCAGCAGTTTTCCGATGGGGGCGCCCGGAGAGACCCAGTACTTC. It is translated as CASSFPMGAPGETQYF.

This clonotype has more than one count but fewer than ten. V and J are TRBV14 and TRBJ1-3; D uncertain. Trimming removed 0 bases at V and 4 bases at J, with 7 bases between. Germline CDR1 reads SGHDN; CDR2 reads FVKESK. CDR3 length: 14 residues. The CDR3: CASSQDRRGNTIYF. CDR3 nucleotide sequence: TGTGCCAGCAGCCAAGACAGGCGAGGAAACACCATATATTTT.

This clonotype was picked up a small number of times. The chain is built from TRBV20-1 and TRBJ2-2, with TRBD2 identical over 8 bases. The CDR3 covers 15 residues. The V and J ends lost 5 bases and 5 bases, in that order; junction bases with no gene match: 10. Germline V gene lookup returns CDR1 DFQATT and CDR2 SNEGSKA (reference sequence). The CDR3 DNA reads TGCAGTGCTTCCCCGGGGGGGTTGGCAACCGGGGAGCTGTTTTTT. This codes for CSASPGGLATGELFF.

This clonotype was detected a few times. This chain links TRBV28 with TRBJ2-3, with TRBD1 identical over 9 bases. After removal of 4 bases from V and 6 bases from J, the junction contained 11 bases not matched to a gene. The germline gives CDR1 MDHEN, CDR2 SYDVKM. This CDR3 is 16 amino acids long. The CDR3 protein is CASSSSGTGIRDTQYF. In DNA form, the CDR3 reads TGTGCCAGCAGTTCTTCCGGGACAGGGATAAGGGATACGCAGTATTTT.

The rearrangement uses TRBV5-1 and TRBJ2-7, with 8 bases matching TRBD1. Trimming cost V 5 bases and J 0 bases; bases outside gene matches: 13. Looked up from germline, CDR1 is SGHRS and CDR2 is YFSETQ. There are 17 residues in the CDR3. CDR3 DNA: TGCGCCAGCAGGTCCGGACAGGGATTTAGTCGCTCCTACGAGCAGTACTTC. Its protein product is CASRSGQGFSRSYEQYF.

Only a few counts were recorded for this clonotype. J is TRBJ2-7 and V is TRBV3-1; D is unclear. V was pared by 1 base and J by 3 bases, with 13 bases between. Germline-derived CDR1 and CDR2 are LGHDT and YNNKEL (reference sequence). The CDR3 sequence is 15 residues long. CDR3: CASSQAPGPDYEQYF. CDR3 in DNA: TGTGCCAGCAGCCAAGCGCCGGGCCCCGACTACGAGCAGTACTTC.

The CDR3 spells CAIRGLAGSTDTQYF. CDR3 nucleotides: TGTGCCATCAGGGGACTAGCGGGGAGCACAGATACGCAGTATTTT. The J gene is TRBJ2-3, the V gene TRBV10-3, with 13 bases aligning to TRBD2. The length of the CDR3 is 15 residues. Germline CDR1 ENHRY, CDR2 SYGVKD. Trimming cost V 6 bases and J 0 bases; bases outside gene matches: 0.